Listed here are 19 T cell receptor beta chains from one sample, sequenced in a study of blood T cell repertoires in COVID-19. Generated by immunoSEQ multiplex PCR, the TCRdb table keeps only in-frame clones and is missing some. Of about 270,000 clones detected, under 90% appear once; the ten largest clones hold more than 1.5%. Sequenced: PBMCs or T cells enriched from blood (not recorded which). These receptors were taken from a woman aged 60 to 75 who had recovered from COVID-19.

The chain employs TRBV15 and TRBJ1-2; unclear D gene. The CDR3 length is 13 residues. Germline V gene data show CDR1 as LNHNV and CDR2 as YYDKDF (reference sequence). Between the trimmed V and J ends, which lost 6 bases and 2 bases, there was a span of 10 bases. The CDR3 protein is CATSRSSNYGYTF. DNA of the CDR3: TGTGCCACCAGTCGTAGCTCAAACTATGGCTACACCTTC.

A few counts support this clone. This chain connects TRBV19 to TRBJ2-7, with a weak D call TRBD2 (6 bases). This CDR3 comprises 14 residues. Germline CDR1 and CDR2: LNHDA and SQIVND (reference sequence). V lost 5 bases and J 6 bases, leaving 17 bases between the germline ends. The CDR3 here is CASSRGTFAREQYF. CDR3 in DNA: TGTGCCAGTAGTCGGGGGACTTTCGCCCGCGAGCAGTACTTC.

The chain combines TRBV30 with TRBJ2-7; 7 bases align to TRBD1. Germline V gene sequence: CDR1 GTSNPN, CDR2 SVGIG (reference sequence). The V gene end was trimmed by 2 bases and the J gene end by 6 bases; junction bases not matched to a gene: 4. This CDR3 spans 12 amino acids. Here the CDR3 reads CAWSYRGREQYF. The CDR3 DNA reads as TGTGCCTGGAGTTACAGGGGACGCGAGCAGTACTTC.

This chain joins TRBV5-6 and TRBJ2-1; D may be TRBD2 (5 bases). The V and J ends lost 2 bases and 10 bases respectively, with 13 bases between them. CDR1 and CDR2 from the germline V gene are SGHDT and YYEEEE. The CDR3 covers 13 residues. The CDR3 region is CASSLGSLEEQFF. The CDR3 DNA reads as TGTGCCAGCAGCTTAGGTTCACTAGAGGAGCAGTTCTTC.

V and J are TRBV2 and TRBJ1-1; D perhaps matches TRBD1 (5 bases). V gave up 7 bases and J gave up 7 bases, with 16 bases separating them. CDR1 and CDR2 from the germline V gene are SNHLY and FYNNEI. The CDR3 is 13 amino acids. CDR3 amino acids: CASNLDQGLEAFF. In nucleotides, the CDR3 is TGTGCCAGCAACCTAGACCAGGGCCTTGAAGCTTTCTTT.

The chain has TRBV19 and TRBJ2-1; TRBD1 might be the D (7 bases). Germline assignment: CDR1 LNHDA and CDR2 SQIVND (reference sequence). This CDR3 spans 14 amino acids. Trimming took 5 bases from V and 7 from J, leaving 15 bases between them. The CDR3 region has the DNA TGTGCCAGTAGTTTGCAGGGGGGCCTTAATGAGCAGTTCTTC. Protein: CASSLQGGLNEQFF.

The chain recombines TRBV11-2 with TRBJ2-1; TRBD2 agrees at 8 bases. The J segment lost 7 bases and the V segment lost 6 bases, leaving 14 bases of the junction unmatched. CDR1 and CDR2 (germline): SGHAT, FQNNGV. The CDR3 spans 16 residues. The CDR3 sequence: CASRSPRERGFNEQFF. The CDR3 region has the DNA TGTGCCAGCAGATCGCCGAGGGAGCGGGGGTTTAATGAGCAGTTCTTC.

This chain links TRBV18 with TRBJ1-3; D gene ambiguous. V was shortened by 2 bases and J by 0 bases, with 11 bases between the two germline ends. The CDR3 is made up of 16 amino acids. Germline V lookup: CDR1 KGHSH, CDR2 LQKENI. CDR3 protein: CASSPGSARSGNTIYF. Here the CDR3 DNA reads TGTGCCAGCTCACCAGGCTCTGCCCGCTCTGGAAACACCATATATTTT. Supplemented by reference TRBV18 and TRBJ1-3, the full variable domain reads NAGVMQNPRHLVRRRGQEARLRCSPMKGHSHVYWYRQLPEEGLKFMVYLQKENIIDESGMPKERFSAEFPKEGPSILRIQQVVRGDSAAYFCASSPGSARSGNTIYFGEGSWLTVV.

This rearrangement joins TRBV11-3 to TRBJ2-1; 8 nucleotides align to TRBD2. J lost 4 bases, V lost 7 bases, and 9 bases had no gene match. The V gene's germline CDR1 is SGHNT and CDR2 YENEEA. There are 15 residues in the CDR3. DNA of the CDR3: TGTGCCAGCAAGGGGTTACAGCGGGAGTACAATGAGCAGTTCTTC. This codes for CASKGLQREYNEQFF.

Only one count was recorded for this clone. The chain couples TRBV24-1 to TRBJ2-1, with D uncertain. The CDR3 consists of 13 residues. Germline lookup yields CDR1 KGHDR and CDR2 SFDVKD. The V and J ends lost 0 bases and 9 bases respectively, with 8 bases between them. The CDR3 here is CATSDLSRGEQFF. The DNA of the CDR3 is TGTGCCACCAGTGATTTGAGTAGAGGTGAGCAGTTCTTC.

V gene TRBV15 combines with J gene TRBJ2-7, with TRBD1 as a possible D gene (5 bases). Germline V CDR1 and CDR2: LNHNV, YYDKDF (reference sequence). Between the trimmed V and J ends, which lost 5 bases and 3 bases, there was a span of 8 bases. The CDR3 contains 12 residues. This CDR3 is CATSGQGYEQYF. The CDR3 coding sequence is TGTGCCACCAGCGGGCAGGGCTACGAGCAGTACTTC.

This clone was counted a single time. The V and J genes are TRBV2 and TRBJ2-7, with 9 bases lining up with TRBD1. The CDR3 consists of 15 residues. Trimming took 4 bases from V and 3 from J; bases not matched to a gene: 7. Germline CDR1 and CDR2: SNHLY and FYNNEI. The CDR3 coding sequence is TGTGCCAGCAGTGTTGACAGGGGGGATTTCTACGAGCAGTACTTC. The encoded protein is CASSVDRGDFYEQYF. The full variable domain, rest sourced from reference TRBV2 and TRBJ2-7, is EPEVTQTPSHQVTQMGQEVILRCVPISNHLYFYWYRQILGQKVEFLVSFYNNEISEKSEIFDDQFSVERPDGSNFTLKIRSTKLEDSAMYFCASSVDRGDFYEQYFGPGTRLTVT.

The chain carries TRBV18 and TRBJ1-5; D unclear. V lost 2 bases and J 4 bases, leaving 12 bases between the germline ends. Germline V CDR1 and CDR2: KGHSH, LQKENI. The CDR3 is 15 amino acids. The CDR3 DNA reads as TGTGCCAGCTCACCATTCGGGTCGGGTAATCAGCCCCAGCATTTT. Translating gives CASSPFGSGNQPQHF.

For this clone: Distinct nucleotide sequences in the sample also encode this CDR3. The chain joins TRBV28 to TRBJ1-2; D not resolved. Trimming left V 3 bases short and J 4 bases short, with 9 bases between. CDR1 MDHEN and CDR2 SYDVKM come from the germline V gene. The CDR3 contains 13 residues. CDR3: CASSFGGSYGYTF. For the CDR3, the DNA is TGTGCCAGCAGTTTTGGAGGCAGCTATGGCTACACCTTC.

The chain has TRBV27 and TRBJ2-5, with 11 bases matching TRBD2. Trimming removed 2 bases from V and 2 bases from J; junction bases left unmatched: 4. CDR1 and CDR2 (germline): MNHEY, SMNVEV (reference sequence). This CDR3 spans 16 amino acids. CDR3 nucleotides: TGTGCCAGCAGTTTACGGGGGACTAGCGGACAAGAGACCCAGTACTTC. Protein: CASSLRGTSGQETQYF.

V and J are TRBV7-9 and TRBJ2-2; 10 bases line up with TRBD2. In germline, CDR1 is SEHNR, CDR2 FQNEAQ (reference sequence). This CDR3 comprises 17 residues. Unmatched junction bases numbered 6, after V lost 3 bases and J lost 2 bases. The CDR3 loop reads CASSFLTSGDNTGELFF. In nucleotides, the CDR3 is TGTGCCAGCAGCTTCCTCACTAGCGGGGATAACACCGGGGAGCTGTTTTTT.

The rearrangement joins TRBV27 to TRBJ1-5, with D hard to call. CDR3 size: 15 residues. V gave up 6 bases and J gave up 11 bases, with 23 bases separating them. CDR1 and CDR2 (germline): MNHEY, SMNVEV (reference sequence). CDR3 loop: CASSPTDQNWLAQHF. As DNA, the CDR3 is TGTGCCAGCAGCCCAACAGACCAGAACTGGTTAGCCCAGCATTTT.

This chain uses TRBV19 with TRBJ1-4; 7 nucleotides match TRBD1. The J segment lost 7 bases and the V segment lost 1 base, leaving 3 bases of the junction unmatched. This CDR3 has 14 residues. The germline V gene encodes CDR1 LNHDA and CDR2 SQIVND (reference sequence). The CDR3 loop is CASSIGQGGEKLFF. The CDR3 DNA reads as TGTGCCAGTAGTATAGGTCAGGGGGGTGAAAAACTGTTTTTT.

The rearrangement joins TRBV20-1 to TRBJ1-2; 7 nucleotides align to TRBD1. Germline trimming cut 3 bases from V and 7 bases from J; bases unmatched to any gene: 11. CDR1 is DFQATT, CDR2 SNEGSKA, per germline (reference sequence). CDR3 size: 14 residues. DNA of the CDR3: TGCAGTGCTAGTCCCTGGACAGGACTAAGTGGCTACACCTTC. It codes for CSASPWTGLSGYTF.